The 13 T cell receptor beta chains below all came from one sample that was sequenced in a study of post-analysis software for immune sequencing data. General study findings and limits: About 5 TRBV segments (TRBV5-6, TRBV5-1 and TRBV20-1 among them) occurred more frequently in patients than in controls.

Antigens for these TCRs are unknown. Unique molecular identifiers were present in the TCR beta cDNA libraries. TCRdb re-derived calls from the PCR reads in MiXCR, one entry per CDR3 protein. This sample has fewer than 850,000 distinct CDR3 sequences; 25% to 30% occur once, and the top ten carry approximately 0.6%. The sequencing sample was made of blood. The receptor set was obtained from a girl aged 10 to 17 with multiple sclerosis.

The V gene is TRBV5-1, the J gene TRBJ2-1; TRBD1 matches 11 bases. The trim removed 3 bases at V and 9 bases at J, leaving 11 bases unmatched. The CDR3 runs 16 residues. From germline, CDR1 is SGHRS and CDR2 YFSETQ. In DNA form, the CDR3 reads TGCGCCAGCAGCTCTTATAGGACAGGGGGCTCGGGTGAGCAGTTCTTC. This codes for CASSSYRTGGSGEQFF.

J is TRBJ2-3 and V is TRBV5-1; maybe TRBD1 (6 bases). In germline, CDR1 is SGHRS, CDR2 YFSETQ. V lost 0 bases and J 2 bases, leaving 19 bases between the germline ends. The CDR3 sequence is 18 residues long. The CDR3 loop is CASSLGVQGILPTDTQYF. CDR3 sequence (DNA): TGCGCCAGCAGCTTGGGAGTTCAGGGGATACTCCCCACAGATACGCAGTATTTT.

The chain links TRBV12-3 or TRBV12-4 to TRBJ1-1; D ambiguous. Trimming removed 8 bases at V and 4 bases at J, with 11 bases between. This CDR3 has 12 amino acids. CDR3 coding DNA: TGTGCCAGCTCCGGGGTTACCACTGAAGCTTTCTTT. Translated, it gives CASSGVTTEAFF.

A few counts support this clonotype. The V call is TRBV2, the J call TRBJ1-5, with 7 positions matching TRBD1. Looked up from germline, CDR1 is SNHLY and CDR2 is FYNNEI. This CDR3 has 16 amino acids. V shed 4 bases, J shed 7 bases, and the junction held 13 bases outside the gene matches. The CDR3 sequence is CASSAKKTGTGQPQHF. CDR3 in DNA: TGTGCCAGCAGTGCGAAAAAGACAGGGACGGGACAGCCCCAGCATTTT.

The table lists this clonotype with a few counts. The rearrangement links TRBV10-3 to TRBJ2-3; TRBD1 agrees at 9 bases. Trimming removed 5 bases from V and 10 bases from J; junction bases left unmatched: 10. Germline values: CDR1 ENHRY, CDR2 SYGVKD. This CDR3 has 14 residues. The CDR3 DNA follows: TGTGCCATCAGTACAGGGGGCGTCAAACATGCGCAGTATTTT. It is translated as CAISTGGVKHAQYF.

This clonotype was seen a handful of times. The rearrangement uses TRBV27 and TRBJ2-5, with 9 bases that match TRBD1. Looked up from germline, CDR1 is MNHEY and CDR2 is SMNVEV (reference sequence). The V segment lost 5 bases and the J segment 5 bases; nucleotides outside the gene matches: 9. CDR3 size: 15 residues. Here the CDR3 reads CASSLGQGTAETQYF. CDR3 nucleotide sequence: TGTGCCAGCAGTCTGGGACAGGGCACGGCGGAGACCCAGTACTTC.

The chain links TRBV5-1 to TRBJ1-2, with D uncertain. V lost 4 bases and J lost 7, with 17 bases in between. This CDR3 comprises 14 residues. Germline CDR1 is SGHRS and CDR2 is YFSETQ. The CDR3 region is CASSLRFKEGGYTF. CDR3 DNA: TGCGCCAGCAGCCTAAGGTTCAAAGAGGGTGGCTACACCTTC.

This clonotype came up a few times. The chain carries TRBV9 and TRBJ1-1; no firm D call. V was clipped by 3 bases and J by 3 bases, with 6 bases between them. This CDR3 spans 12 amino acids. Germline V gives CDR1 SGDLS, CDR2 YYNGEE. CDR3 coding DNA: TGTGCCAGCAGCGCGGGATACACTGAAGCTTTCTTT. Amino acids: CASSAGYTEAFF.

This clonotype came up a few times. The rearrangement links TRBV25-1 to TRBJ1-4; 7 nucleotides agree with TRBD1. The ends lost 3 bases at V and 3 bases at J; junction bases unmatched: 7. The length of the CDR3 is 16 residues. CDR1 is MGHDK, CDR2 SYGVNS, per germline. The CDR3 spells CASSERRTGANEKLFF. DNA for the CDR3: TGTGCCAGCAGTGAGCGAAGGACAGGAGCTAATGAAAAACTGTTTTTT. The full variable domain, its missing parts supplied by reference TRBV25-1 and TRBJ1-4, is EADIYQTPRYLVIGTGKKITLECSQTMGHDKMYWYQQDPGMELHLIHYSYGVNSTEKGDLSSESTVSRIRTEHFPLTLESARPSHTSQYLCASSERRTGANEKLFFGSGTQLSVL.

Here the CDR3 reads CSARVWGQGINEQYF. CDR3 coding DNA: TGCAGTGCTAGGGTCTGGGGACAGGGGATAAATGAGCAGTACTTC. The chain recombines TRBV20-1 with TRBJ2-1, with 10 bases that match TRBD1. The J call is doubtful: the DNA matches TRBJ2-7 better. The CDR3 covers 15 residues. CDR1 DFQATT and CDR2 SNEGSKA come from the germline V gene (reference sequence).

The CDR3 DNA follows: TGTGCCAGCAGACACAACAGGGGATCCTACTATGGCTACACCTTC. Protein: CASRHNRGSYYGYTF. The chain has TRBV12-3 or TRBV12-4 and TRBJ1-2; the match to TRBD1 covers 7 bases. Unmatched junction bases numbered 10, after V lost 6 bases and J lost 3 bases. This CDR3 comprises 15 residues.

The rearrangement links TRBV7-9 to TRBJ2-5; no clear D. The V end was cut by 5 bases, the J end by 4 bases, with 20 bases between. CDR3 length equals 16 residues. CDR1 is SEHNR, CDR2 FQNEAQ, per germline (reference sequence). The CDR3 region is CASSPPGGLTRETQYF. The CDR3 DNA reads TGTGCCAGCAGCCCACCCGGCGGCCTAACCAGAGAGACCCAGTACTTC.

This clonotype was picked up a small number of times. The CDR3 sequence: CASSLNAALYSNQPQHF. The DNA of the CDR3 is TGTGCCAGCAGCTTAAACGCTGCACTGTATAGCAATCAGCCCCAGCATTTT. This chain uses TRBV7-8 with TRBJ1-5; the D is unclear. CDR1 is SGHVS and CDR2 is FQNEAQ in the germline V gene. CDR3 length: 17 amino acids. Trimming pared 2 bases from V and 0 bases from J, leaving 14 bases between.